This TCR beta chain was observed in a study of shared clonotypes between healthy human individuals. Naive CD8 cells were CD45RO-negative, positively selected for CCR7, excluding terminally differentiated effector memory CD45RA+ cells. Every subset had its genomic DNA shared out evenly among several immunoSEQ plates. This table comes from immunoSEQ multiplex PCR, and its TCRdb copy is limited to in-frame clones, with some not included. This table holds about 2.2 million clones, approximately 92% found once. The V gene's germline CDR1 is SNHLY and CDR2 FYNNEI. J lost 6 bases, V lost 8 bases, and 9 bases had no gene match. The length of the CDR3 is 13 residues.

This sequence joins TRBV2 and TRBJ2-7, with 8 bases that match TRBD2. The receptor's source is a man aged 18 to 29 in good health. Some clones in this sample may be carry-over from other donors' samples. Sequencing input: naive CD8+ T cells from PBMCs. The CDR3 here is CASREGEPGEQYF. Here the CDR3 DNA reads TGTGCCAGCCGGGAGGGGGAACCGGGCGAGCAGTACTTC. Variable domain in full (rest from reference TRBV2 and TRBJ2-7): EPEVTQTPSHQVTQMGQEVILRCVPISNHLYFYWYRQILGQKVEFLVSFYNNEISEKSEIFDDQFSVERPDGSNFTLKIRSTKLEDSAMYFCASREGEPGEQYFGPGTRLTVT.